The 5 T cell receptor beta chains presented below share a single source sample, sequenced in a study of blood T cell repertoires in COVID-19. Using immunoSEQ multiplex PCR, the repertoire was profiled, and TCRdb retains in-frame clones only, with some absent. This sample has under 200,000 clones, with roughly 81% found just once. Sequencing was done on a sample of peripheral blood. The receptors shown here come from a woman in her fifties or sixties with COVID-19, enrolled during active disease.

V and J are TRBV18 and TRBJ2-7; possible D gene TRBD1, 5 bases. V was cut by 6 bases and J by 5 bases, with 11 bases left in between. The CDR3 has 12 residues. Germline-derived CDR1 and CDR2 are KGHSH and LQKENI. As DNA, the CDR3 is TGTGCCAGCTCCCCTCAGGGAAACGAGCAGTACGTC. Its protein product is CASSPQGNEQYV.

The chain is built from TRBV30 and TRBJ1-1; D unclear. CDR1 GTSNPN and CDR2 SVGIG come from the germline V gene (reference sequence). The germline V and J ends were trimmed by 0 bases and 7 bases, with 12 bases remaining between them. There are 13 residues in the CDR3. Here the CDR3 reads CAWSVSAGFEAFF. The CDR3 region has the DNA TGTGCCTGGAGTGTATCGGCAGGCTTTGAAGCTTTCTTT.

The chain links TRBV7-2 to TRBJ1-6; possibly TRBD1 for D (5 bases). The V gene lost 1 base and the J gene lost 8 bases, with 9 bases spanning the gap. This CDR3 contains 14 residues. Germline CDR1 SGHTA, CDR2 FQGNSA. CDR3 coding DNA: TGTGCCAGCAGCTTAGATGACAGCTATTCACCCCTCCACTTT. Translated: CASSLDDSYSPLHF.

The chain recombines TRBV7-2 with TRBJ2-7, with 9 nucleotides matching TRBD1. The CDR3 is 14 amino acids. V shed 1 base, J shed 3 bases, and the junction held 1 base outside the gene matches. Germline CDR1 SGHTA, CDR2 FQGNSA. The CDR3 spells CASSLGDRVYEQYV. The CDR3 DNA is TGTGCCAGCAGCTTAGGGGACAGGGTCTACGAGCAGTACGTC.

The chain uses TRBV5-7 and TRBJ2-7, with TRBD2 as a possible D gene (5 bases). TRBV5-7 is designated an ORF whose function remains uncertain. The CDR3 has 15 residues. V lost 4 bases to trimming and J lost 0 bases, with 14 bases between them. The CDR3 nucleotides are TGTGCCAGCAGCCGGGGATCCTCGAGCTCCTACGAGCAGTACTTC. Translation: CASSRGSSSSYEQYF.